The 32 T cell receptor beta chains listed next were all sequenced from one sample in a study of identical twins. TCRdb independently ran MiXCR on the 5' RACE reads; one entry per CDR3 protein. The table has 1.5 million to 2 million distinct CDR3 sequences, around a third seen once; the top ten hold over 0.25%. The sequenced sample was cord blood. These receptors were obtained from a newborn girl in good health.

There are a few counts of this clonotype. The V call is TRBV20-1, the J call TRBJ1-5; D remains ambiguous. The germline CDR1 and CDR2 sequences are DFQATT and SNEGSKA (reference sequence). Trimming shortened V by 0 bases and J by 4 bases, and 7 bases separated the two germline ends. The CDR3 totals 13 residues. The CDR3 protein is CSARDTPNQPQHF. Here the CDR3 DNA reads TGCAGTGCTAGAGATACCCCTAATCAGCCCCAGCATTTT.

On this clonotype: A junction end diverges from the germline sequence, so it may reflect a read error. This chain links TRBV28 with TRBJ1-6, with 8 bases fitting TRBD1. The CDR3 sequence is 17 residues long. Germline loops: CDR1 MDHEN, CDR2 SYDVKM. CDR3 bases: TGTGCCAGCAGATCTCCCTGGACAGGGTCCTATAGTTCACCCCTCCACTTT. It yields the protein CASRSPWTGSYSSPLHF.

This clonotype has a handful of counts. CDR3 nucleotide sequence: TGTGCCACCAGTGATTTAAGGGACAGGTACAATGAGCAGTTCTTC. It specifies CATSDLRDRYNEQFF. This chain joins TRBV24-1 and TRBJ2-1, with TRBD1 matching 8 bases. Germline V CDR1 and CDR2: KGHDR, SFDVKD. The CDR3 extends over 15 amino acids. J gave up 4 bases and V 1 base, and 2 bases lay outside the gene matches.

This clonotype appeared a few times. This sequence joins TRBV20-1 and TRBJ2-4; 7 positions match TRBD2. Germline V gives CDR1 DFQATT, CDR2 SNEGSKA (reference sequence). Unmatched junction bases numbered 14, after V lost 5 bases and J lost 7 bases. The CDR3 loop spans 15 amino acids. The CDR3, as DNA: TGCAGTGCTCTCTCCGTGCGGGGAGGGGCGAACATTCAGTACTTC. Its protein product is CSALSVRGGANIQYF.

The chain couples TRBV6-1 to TRBJ2-1; 12 bases align to TRBD2. After removal of 4 bases from V and 7 bases from J, the junction contained 8 bases not matched to a gene. Germline V gives CDR1 MNHNS, CDR2 SASEGT. The CDR3 has 16 residues. The CDR3 loop is CASSGGLAGLRNEQFF. The CDR3, as DNA: TGTGCCAGCAGTGGGGGACTAGCGGGTCTTCGAAATGAGCAGTTCTTC.

With respect to this clonotype: One end of the junction varies from germline; a read error may be responsible. The rearrangement links TRBV9 to TRBJ2-3; D perhaps matches TRBD1 (5 bases). In germline, CDR1 is SGDLS, CDR2 YYNGEE. The CDR3 is 13 amino acids. Written as DNA, the CDR3 is TGTGCCAGCAGCGTTGGGGCCGGCGATATGCAGTATTTT. It yields the protein CASSVGAGDMQYF.

The chain links TRBV19 to TRBJ2-1, with a tentative D call TRBD1 (6 bases). TRBJ2-7 matches the DNA end more closely, so the J call is doubtful. The CDR3 covers 16 residues. Germline V gene data show CDR1 as LNHDA and CDR2 as SQIVND (reference sequence). CDR3 coding DNA: TGTGCCAGTAAGTCCTCGGCGGACAGCTCCTACAATGAGCAGTACTTC. Its translation: CASKSSADSSYNEQYF.

The V and J genes are TRBV10-1 and TRBJ2-1; possible D gene TRBD1, 5 bases. The tail of the sequence fits TRBJ2-7 better, so the J call may be wrong. The germline V gene encodes CDR1 WNHNN and CDR2 SYGVQD (reference sequence). The CDR3 has 15 amino acids. The CDR3 coding sequence is TGCGCCAGCAGTGGTGGAAGGGGCTCCTACAATGAGCAGTACTTC. Amino acid sequence: CASSGGRGSYNEQYF.

This clonotype was picked up many times. The chain is built from TRBV2 and TRBJ2-3; TRBD2 might be the D (5 bases). The germline V and J ends were trimmed by 8 bases and 10 bases, with 16 bases remaining between them. The CDR3 covers 12 residues. Looked up from germline, CDR1 is SNHLY and CDR2 is FYNNEI. DNA for the CDR3: TGTGCCAGCGCTAGCCGAACCATGGCGCAGTATTTT. It specifies CASASRTMAQYF.

The table lists this clonotype with a count of one. The chain links TRBV9 to TRBJ2-3; 9 bases are a match to TRBD1. This CDR3 is built from 13 residues. Trimming cost V 3 bases and J 7 bases; bases outside gene matches: 3. Germline V CDR1 and CDR2: SGDLS, YYNGEE. CDR3 DNA: TGTGCCAGCAGCGATGGACAGGGGTATACGCAGTATTTT. Its protein product is CASSDGQGYTQYF.

This clonotype turned up a few times. CDR3 nucleotide sequence: TGTGCCAGCAGCGGCCCGGGGACCCTCGACACTGAAGCTTTCTTT. This sequence encodes CASSGPGTLDTEAFF. The chain links TRBV4-2 to TRBJ1-1, with a weak D call TRBD1 (5 bases). The germline V gene has CDR1 LGHNA and CDR2 YNFKEQ. The CDR3 runs to 15 residues. V was trimmed by 5 bases and J by 3 bases, leaving 16 bases between them.

This rearrangement joins TRBV7-9 to TRBJ1-1; 9 bases match TRBD1. The CDR3 length is 15 residues. CDR1 and CDR2 (germline): SEHNR, FQNEAQ (reference sequence). J lost 5 bases, V lost 1 base, and 5 bases had no gene match. CDR3 region: CASSLVGQGTTEAFF. The CDR3 nucleotides are TGTGCCAGCAGCTTAGTGGGACAGGGTACTACTGAAGCTTTCTTT.

This clonotype was picked up many times. The genes are TRBV3-1 and TRBJ2-4; 14 nucleotides align to TRBD2. The V gene's germline CDR1 is LGHDT and CDR2 YNNKEL (reference sequence). This CDR3 contains 16 residues. Trimming cost V 5 bases and J 3 bases; bases outside gene matches: 3. CDR3 in amino acids: CASSSGLAGGKNIQYF. The CDR3 bases are TGTGCCAGCAGCTCCGGACTAGCGGGAGGCAAAAACATTCAGTACTTC.

This clonotype was seen only once. This chain links TRBV7-9 with TRBJ1-4, with D uncertain. This CDR3 has 13 amino acids. V lost 1 base to trimming and J lost 7 bases, with 7 bases between them. CDR1 is SEHNR, CDR2 FQNEAQ, per germline (reference sequence). CDR3 DNA sequence: TGTGCCAGCAGCTTAGGGTGGTCTGAAAAACTGTTTTTT. Its protein product is CASSLGWSEKLFF.

The V gene is TRBV20-1, the J gene TRBJ2-3; the D gene is possibly TRBD1 (6 bases). V was cut by 3 bases and J by 2 bases, with 9 bases left in between. The CDR3 is 13 residues long. CDR1 DFQATT and CDR2 SNEGSKA come from the germline V gene (reference sequence). The CDR3 nucleotides are TGCAGTGCTAGTGGACAGCTCACAGATACGCAGTATTTT. As protein: CSASGQLTDTQYF.

The rearrangement links TRBV6-1 to TRBJ2-1; no clear D. The CDR3 loop spans 14 amino acids. The germline V gene encodes CDR1 MNHNS and CDR2 SASEGT. V was clipped by 4 bases and J by 2 bases, with 9 bases between them. The CDR3 is CASSGQTPYNEQFF. The CDR3 DNA follows: TGTGCCAGCAGTGGTCAGACGCCCTACAATGAGCAGTTCTTC.

This clonotype was seen only a few times. The genes are TRBV20-1 and TRBJ1-5; no firm D call. This CDR3 has 12 residues. From germline, CDR1 is DFQATT and CDR2 SNEGSKA (reference sequence). V was shortened by 5 bases and J by 3 bases, with 8 bases between the two germline ends. The chain's CDR3 is CSAGRFNQPQHF. CDR3 DNA: TGCAGTGCTGGACGGTTCAATCAGCCCCAGCATTTT.

This chain uses TRBV12-3 or TRBV12-4 with TRBJ1-6; 7 bases are a match to TRBD1. The CDR3 contains 17 residues. Unmatched junction bases numbered 10, after V lost 5 bases and J lost 3 bases. The CDR3 region has the DNA TGTGCCAGCAGTCCCTTCACAAGACAGGGCTATAATTCACCCCTCCACTTT. It yields the protein CASSPFTRQGYNSPLHF.

This clonotype was counted between two and nine times. V and J are TRBV2 and TRBJ2-4; D tentatively fits TRBD1 or TRBD2 (6 bases each). V lost 4 bases and J 7 bases, leaving 11 bases between the germline ends. The CDR3 covers 13 residues. In germline, CDR1 is SNHLY, CDR2 FYNNEI. The CDR3 sequence is CASSGGGRNIQYF. CDR3 nucleotide sequence: TGTGCCAGCAGTGGTGGGGGGCGGAACATTCAGTACTTC. Full variable domain (missing parts from reference TRBV2 and TRBJ2-4): EPEVTQTPSHQVTQMGQEVILRCVPISNHLYFYWYRQILGQKVEFLVSFYNNEISEKSEIFDDQFSVERPDGSNFTLKIRSTKLEDSAMYFCASSGGGRNIQYFGAGTRLSVL.

This chain uses TRBV10-3 with TRBJ2-3, with 10 positions matching TRBD2. Germline CDR1 reads ENHRY; CDR2 reads SYGVKD. The length of the CDR3 is 14 residues. The ends lost 10 bases at V and 1 base at J; junction bases unmatched: 5. This chain's CDR3 is CATTGTSGTDTQYF. The CDR3 DNA reads as TGTGCCACAACCGGGACTAGCGGCACAGATACGCAGTATTTT.

The chain joins TRBV12-5 to TRBJ2-1; D possibly corresponds to TRBD1 (5 bases). The J call may be in error: the DNA end matches TRBJ2-7 better. Germline V gene sequence: CDR1 LGHNT, CDR2 FRNRAP. CDR3 length: 14 residues. CDR3 bases: TGTGCTAGTGGTTGGCAGGGCCCCTACAATGAGCAGTACTTC. Translated: CASGWQGPYNEQYF.

This clonotype was seen repeatedly, ten times or more. The CDR3 protein is CASSLRSVSRETQYF. The CDR3 DNA follows: TGTGCCAGCAGTTTGAGGAGCGTTTCCAGAGAGACCCAGTACTTC. The chain links TRBV27 to TRBJ2-5; D is undetermined. Germline assignment: CDR1 MNHEY and CDR2 SMNVEV (reference sequence). The ends were cut back, 3 bases at V and 4 bases at J, with 15 bases in the middle. The CDR3 is made up of 15 amino acids.

In the case of this clonotype: The junction and the germline gene differ at one end; a read error may be behind it. CDR3 bases: TGCAGTGCTAGAGTGGCCAGGAGAACCTACGGGCAGTACTTC. Amino acid sequence: CSARVARRTYGQYF. The rearrangement uses TRBV20-1 and TRBJ2-7; D is undetermined. CDR3 length: 14 residues. Per germline, CDR1 DFQATT and CDR2 SNEGSKA (reference sequence).

This clonotype appeared once. The V and J genes are TRBV30 and TRBJ2-3; 10 nucleotides agree with TRBD2. CDR3 length: 19 amino acids. Trimming cost V 0 bases and J 1 base; bases outside gene matches: 13. Germline V gene lookup returns CDR1 GTSNPN and CDR2 SVGIG (reference sequence). DNA of the CDR3: TGTGCCTGGAGTGTTGGGCTAGCGGGGGCATTTCTAGGCACAGATACGCAGTATTTT. It yields the protein CAWSVGLAGAFLGTDTQYF.

Only a few counts were recorded for this clonotype. This chain joins TRBV7-2 and TRBJ2-7; perhaps TRBD1 as D (6 bases). Trimming removed 4 bases at V and 3 bases at J, with 13 bases between. The CDR3 runs to 14 residues. The germline V gene encodes CDR1 SGHTA and CDR2 FQGNSA. The CDR3 bases are TGTGCCAGCAGCTCACGACAGGTTTACTACGAGCAGTACTTC. Protein: CASSSRQVYYEQYF.

The chain has TRBV4-2 and TRBJ2-4; 9 positions match TRBD2. The J call is in doubt because the DNA end fits TRBJ2-5 better. This CDR3 comprises 16 residues. Germline lookup yields CDR1 LGHNA and CDR2 YNFKEQ. As DNA, the CDR3 is TGTGCCAGCAGCCAAGCTGCATTAGCGGGAGCCGAGACCCAGTACTTC. It codes for CASSQAALAGAETQYF.

Remarks on this clonotype: A much larger clonotype is one base distant, so this may be a read error. The genes are TRBV11-2 and TRBJ2-1; perhaps TRBD1 as D (6 bases). V lost 1 base and J lost 13, with 17 bases in between. CDR3 length equals 14 residues. CDR1 is SGHAT, CDR2 FQNNGV, per germline. Here the CDR3 DNA reads TGTGCCAGCAGCTTAGTAGGGACACAAGAGACCCAGTTCTTC. This gives the protein CASSLVGTQETQFF. Combining the CDR3 with reference TRBV11-2 and TRBJ2-1 gives the whole variable domain EAGVAQSPRYKIIEKRQSVAFWCNPISGHATLYWYQQILGQGPKLLIQFQNNGVVDDSQLPKDRFSAERLKGVDSTLKIQPAKLEDSAVYLCASSLVGTQETQFFGPGTRLTVL.

This clonotype was detected a few times. The chain has TRBV20-1 and TRBJ1-5, with D unclear. The V end was cut by 1 base, the J end by 1 base, with 11 bases between. The CDR3 length is 15 residues. In germline, CDR1 is DFQATT, CDR2 SNEGSKA (reference sequence). CDR3 sequence reads: CSARVTPLSNQPQHF. In DNA form, the CDR3 reads TGCAGTGCTAGAGTGACACCCTTGAGCAATCAGCCCCAGCATTTT.

This clonotype turned up a few times. The V gene is TRBV12-3 or TRBV12-4, the J gene TRBJ1-1; D gene unclear. This CDR3 has 13 residues. Trimming removed 3 bases from V and 7 bases from J, with 12 bases in between. CDR3 coding DNA: TGTGCCAGCAGTTTGAGGACCCGGGGTGAAGCTTTCTTT. This sequence encodes CASSLRTRGEAFF.

The chain combines TRBV29-1 with TRBJ2-5; D uncertain. The V end lost 7 bases, the J end lost 1 base, and 13 bases lay between the germline ends. Per germline, CDR1 SQVTM and CDR2 ANQGSEA. This CDR3 has 13 residues. The CDR3 protein is CSGAGVSQETQYF. The CDR3 bases are TGCAGCGGGGCAGGAGTCTCCCAAGAGACCCAGTACTTC.

The chain has TRBV4-1 and TRBJ2-3, with D perhaps matching TRBD1 or TRBD2 (5 bases each). Trimming removed 3 bases at V and 4 bases at J, with 20 bases between. Germline-derived CDR1 and CDR2 are MGHRA and YSYEKL. There are 17 residues in the CDR3. The CDR3 spells CASSHYPNSQGPDTQYF. The CDR3 nucleotides read TGCGCCAGCAGCCATTACCCCAACAGTCAGGGACCAGATACGCAGTATTTT.

The rearrangement uses TRBV7-8 and TRBJ1-3, with no clear D. CDR1 and CDR2 from the germline V gene are SGHVS and FQNEAQ. The CDR3 runs 18 residues. V lost 3 bases, J lost 3 bases, and 21 bases lay in between. The CDR3 region has the DNA TGTGCCAGCAGCTTTGGAAAAGGGATAAAGGACCGTGGAAACACCATATATTTT. The encoded protein is CASSFGKGIKDRGNTIYF. The variable domain in full, completed from reference TRBV7-8 and TRBJ1-3, reads GAGVSQSPRYKVAKRGQDVALRCDPISGHVSLFWYQQALGQGPEFLTYFQNEAQLDKSGLPSDRFFAERPEGSVSTLKIQRTQQEDSAVYLCASSFGKGIKDRGNTIYFGEGSWLTVV.